This T cell receptor beta chain was identified during a study of blood T cells in healthy people across ages. The overall study: Roughly one uniquely barcoded beta molecule per two T cells was captured.

Remarks on this clonotype: The antigen is not known.

Study-level results: Higher diversity and more naive CD4+ cells were features of long-lived donors, compared to aged donors.

Germline loops: CDR1 SNHLY, CDR2 FYNNEI. V shed 8 bases and J 5 bases; nucleotides not matched to a gene: 8. This CDR3 has 16 residues. The use of a sample-barcoded 5' primer and a J-beta primer mix characterized a second PCR of roughly 7 to 11 cycles. TCRdb re-derived calls from the 5' RACE reads in MiXCR, one entry per CDR3 protein. This table holds around 820,000 distinct CDR3 sequences, about 25% found once. The extraction recovered at least 5.5 micrograms of total RNA per sample. This sample also belongs to another study, concerning T cells of mothers and their children. That work contributes: Relative to unrelated pairs, biologically related mother-child dyads exhibited marginally greater, non-significant overlap.

Sample: blood. V usage is TRBV2 and J usage is TRBJ2-5; TRBD2 aligns across 16 bases. The sequence was collected from a boy aged 5-17 years in good health. The CDR3 DNA is TGTGCCAGCCTCGGGACTAGCGGGAGGGCGGTGGAGACCCAGTACTTC. It yields the protein CASLGTSGRAVETQYF.